A selection of T cell receptor beta chains follows, all from one sample in a study of cytomegalovirus exposure and HLA in healthy donors. Sequencing was performed with immunoSEQ multiplex PCR; in TCRdb, only in-frame clones are kept and a portion is missing. The sample shows roughly 100,000 clones, 70% of them seen only once. Sequences were obtained from PBMCs. Receptors were obtained from a man aged 35-49 years in good health and CMV-seropositive. CDR3s include the opening cysteine and the closing phenylalanine or tryptophan. The D gene is left open where the match is weak. A row's size may be missing; if present it is once, few, many or a size class.

j_gene,abundance,len,v_gene,d_gene,CDR3aa,CDR3nt
TRBJ1-2,NA,14,TRBV6-1,TRBD1,CASSAPGQAGGYTF,TGTGCCAGCAGTGCCCCGGGACAGGCAGGCGGCTACACCTTC
TRBJ2-2,few,13,TRBV7-2,NA,CASASQNTGELFF,TGTGCCAGCGCGTCTCAGAACACCGGGGAGCTGTTTTTT
TRBJ2-3,NA,15,TRBV6-1,TRBD1,CASRTGDRGMDTQYF,TGTGCCAGCAGGACAGGGGACAGGGGTATGGATACGCAGTATTTT
TRBJ2-2,NA,15,TRBV7-3,TRBD1,CASSTGQGATGELFF,TGTGCCAGCAGCACGGGACAGGGAGCCACCGGGGAGCTGTTTTTT
TRBJ2-5,NA,13,TRBV5-4,NA,CASSLGQAETQYF,TGTGCCAGCAGCTTGGGCCAAGCGGAGACCCAGTACTTC
TRBJ2-7,once,13,TRBV19,NA,CASSTLAGNKQYF,TGTGCCAGTAGTACTTTGGCGGGAAACAAGCAGTACTTC
TRBJ2-5,NA,14,TRBV29-1,TRBD2,CSGRDSGRGETQYF,TGCAGCGGTCGGGACTCCGGGAGGGGAGAGACCCAGTACTTC
TRBJ2-2,NA,15,TRBV9,TRBD2,CASGTRGLVGGELFF,TGTGCCAGCGGAACCCGAGGACTAGTTGGGGGGGAGCTGTTTTTT
TRBJ1-1,NA,14,TRBV7-8,NA,CASRVSRMNTEAFF,TGTGCCAGCCGAGTTTCTAGAATGAACACTGAAGCTTTCTTT
TRBJ1-2,few,13,TRBV7-9,NA,CASSPIETGGYTF,TGTGCCAGCAGCCCCATCGAAACAGGGGGCTACACCTTC
TRBJ1-3,NA,14,TRBV2,NA,CASKDSSSGNTIYF,TGTGCCAGCAAAGACAGTTCCTCTGGAAACACCATATATTTT
TRBJ1-2,few,13,TRBV10-2,NA,CASSQGSFYGYTF,TGCGCCAGCAGTCAGGGGTCCTTCTATGGCTACACCTTC
TRBJ1-1,NA,14,TRBV28,NA,CASSPLDGRTEAFF,TGTGCCAGCAGTCCACTAGACGGGAGGACTGAAGCTTTCTTT
TRBJ1-1,NA,15,TRBV19,TRBD1,CASSMGQGGFSEAFF,TGTGCCAGTAGTATGGGACAGGGAGGATTCTCTGAAGCTTTCTTT
TRBJ2-1,NA,15,TRBV6-5,NA,CASSPPGGSYNEQFF,TGTGCCAGCAGTCCACCCGGGGGCTCCTACAATGAGCAGTTCTTC
TRBJ2-3,NA,16,TRBV30,TRBD2,CAWSVLASGSTDTQYF,TGTGCCTGGAGTGTACTCGCTAGCGGCAGCACAGATACGCAGTATTTT
TRBJ2-3,few,18,TRBV5-1,TRBD2,CASSLFGTSGPEADTQYF,TGCGCCAGCAGCTTATTCGGGACTAGCGGACCCGAAGCCGATACGCAGTATTTT
TRBJ2-1,NA,15,TRBV9,TRBD2,CASSTAGGPYNEQFF,TGTGCCAGCAGCACAGCGGGAGGGCCCTACAATGAGCAGTTCTTC
TRBJ2-1,NA,12,TRBV6-5,NA,CASSALESEQFF,TGTGCCAGCAGTGCCCTAGAATCTGAGCAGTTCTTC
TRBJ2-7,NA,15,TRBV7-2,TRBD2,CASSLNPSGSYEQYF,TGTGCCAGCAGCTTAAACCCTAGCGGGTCCTACGAGCAGTACTTC
TRBJ2-7,NA,14,TRBV4-1,TRBD2,CASSQGEGTYEQYF,TGCGCCAGCAGCCAAGGGGAGGGGACCTACGAGCAGTACTTC
TRBJ2-7,NA,15,TRBV27,NA,CASSPTGPPAYEQYF,TGTGCCAGCAGTCCTACAGGGCCCCCAGCCTACGAGCAGTACTTC
TRBJ2-5,NA,11,TRBV20-1,NA,CMKTGQETQYF,TGCATGAAGACAGGCCAAGAGACCCAGTACTTC
TRBJ2-7,NA,14,TRBV6-5,TRBD1,CASSYNRGDHEQYF,TGTGCCAGCAGTTACAACAGGGGAGACCACGAGCAGTACTTC
TRBJ1-3,NA,16,TRBV4-3,TRBD1,CASSQNRQGLYHTIYF,TGCGCCAGCAGCCAAAATAGACAGGGCCTGTATCACACCATATATTTT
TRBJ2-7,NA,13,TRBV7-2,NA,CASSLGLLYEQYF,TGTGCCAGCAGCTTAGGACTCTTATACGAGCAGTACTTC
TRBJ2-5,NA,16,TRBV11-1,NA,CASSLGRDGFQETQYF,TGTGCCAGCAGCTTAGGGCGGGACGGATTTCAAGAGACCCAGTACTTC
TRBJ2-1,few,17,TRBV5-4,TRBD2,CASSLAPGLDSYNEQFF,TGTGCCAGCAGCTTGGCCCCGGGACTAGACTCCTACAATGAGCAGTTCTTC
TRBJ1-5,NA,16,TRBV19,TRBD1,CASSTPGQGGGQPQHF,TGTGCCAGTAGTACCCCGGGACAGGGCGGCGGACAGCCCCAGCATTTT
TRBJ2-2,NA,17,TRBV4-3,NA,CASSQDPGVTDTGELFF,TGCGCCAGCAGCCAAGATCCGGGAGTGACGGACACCGGGGAGCTGTTTTTT
TRBJ1-2,NA,15,TRBV19,TRBD1,CASSHKQGDDYGYTF,TGTGCCAGTAGTCATAAACAGGGGGACGACTATGGCTACACCTTC
TRBJ1-1,NA,14,TRBV5-5,TRBD1,CASVSQGDSTEAFF,TGTGCCAGCGTTTCGCAGGGGGATAGCACTGAAGCTTTCTTT
TRBJ2-1,NA,15,TRBV11-1,NA,CASSWTPSSYNEQFF,TGTGCCAGCAGCTGGACTCCCAGCTCCTACAATGAGCAGTTCTTC
TRBJ1-3,NA,14,TRBV5-1,NA,CASTQGHSGNTIYF,TGCGCCAGCACCCAGGGCCACTCTGGAAACACCATATATTTT
TRBJ2-1,few,14,TRBV14,TRBD1,CASSQGTGGHEQFF,TGTGCCAGCAGCCAAGGGACAGGGGGGCATGAGCAGTTCTTC
TRBJ2-7,NA,14,TRBV4-3,TRBD1,CASSPDREGYEQYF,TGCGCCAGCAGCCCCGACAGGGAAGGCTACGAGCAGTACTTC
TRBJ2-1,NA,14,TRBV10-3,TRBD2,CAMGLAGEGNEQFF,TGTGCCATGGGACTAGCGGGAGAGGGCAATGAGCAGTTCTTC
TRBJ2-4,NA,14,TRBV7-9,NA,CASSLALAKNIQYF,TGTGCCAGCAGCTTAGCTCTAGCCAAAAACATTCAGTACTTC
TRBJ2-6,NA,18,TRBV5-6,NA,CASSLDYILRSGANVLTF,TGTGCCAGCAGCTTGGATTATATCCTACGGTCTGGGGCCAACGTCCTGACTTTC
TRBJ2-5,few,15,TRBV2,TRBD2,CASQALAGGQETQYF,TGTGCCAGCCAGGCACTAGCGGGAGGCCAAGAGACCCAGTACTTC
TRBJ2-5,NA,15,TRBV11-3,TRBD1,CASSSRTGVQETQYF,TGTGCCAGCAGCTCAAGGACAGGGGTACAAGAGACCCAGTACTTC
TRBJ2-5,NA,16,TRBV19,NA,CASSTVAVSYQETQYF,TGTGCCAGTAGTACCGTAGCGGTCTCTTACCAAGAGACCCAGTACTTC
TRBJ1-2,NA,15,TRBV7-9,TRBD1,CASSLGGQGIDGYTF,TGTGCCAGCAGCTTAGGAGGACAGGGAATTGACGGCTACACCTTC
TRBJ2-6,NA,15,TRBV11-2,TRBD1,CASSRTGAGANVLTF,TGTGCCAGCAGCCGGACAGGGGCCGGGGCCAACGTCCTGACTTTC
TRBJ2-7,NA,12,TRBV28,TRBD2,CASNREGYEQYF,TGTGCCAGCAACCGGGAGGGCTACGAGCAGTACTTC
TRBJ2-5,few,16,TRBV7-8,TRBD1,CASSLGWTGVQETQYF,TGTGCCAGCAGCTTAGGATGGACAGGGGTCCAAGAGACCCAGTACTTC
TRBJ2-3,NA,14,TRBV5-1,NA,CASSLSLGGDTQYF,TGCGCCAGCAGTCTTAGCCTCGGTGGAGATACGCAGTATTTT
TRBJ1-4,NA,15,TRBV4-1,NA,CASSQDPGVNEKLFF,TGCGCCAGCAGCCAAGATCCGGGGGTTAATGAAAAACTGTTTTTT
TRBJ1-5,NA,16,TRBV7-2,NA,CASSLGQRYSNQPQHF,TGTGCCAGCAGCTTAGGACAGAGATATAGCAATCAGCCCCAGCATTTT
TRBJ2-2,NA,16,TRBV5-4,TRBD1,CASRVAGQGRTGELFF,TGTGCCAGCAGGGTTGCCGGACAGGGACGGACCGGGGAGCTGTTTTTT
TRBJ1-1,NA,14,TRBV2,NA,CASSSGQINTEAFF,TGTGCCAGCAGTTCAGGACAGATTAACACTGAAGCTTTCTTT
TRBJ2-7,NA,15,TRBV4-3,NA,CASSQGRGLSYEQYF,TGCGCCAGCAGCCAGGGTCGGGGTTTATCCTACGAGCAGTACTTC
TRBJ2-3,once,15,TRBV9,NA,CASSVAGVSTDTQYF,TGTGCCAGCAGCGTAGCGGGGGTGAGCACAGATACGCAGTATTTT
TRBJ1-2,NA,12,TRBV10-3,NA,CAISGGPRGYTF,TGTGCCATCAGTGGGGGGCCGCGGGGCTACACCTTC
TRBJ2-7,NA,15,TRBV28,NA,CASSNNWRKPYEQYF,TGTGCCAGCAGCAACAACTGGCGGAAACCCTACGAGCAGTACTTC
TRBJ2-4,NA,14,TRBV5-1,NA,CASSLEVGRSIQYF,TGCGCCAGCAGCTTGGAGGTGGGTCGGAGCATTCAGTACTTC
TRBJ1-5,few,14,TRBV5-6,NA,CASSLGGLGQPQHF,TGTGCCAGCAGCTTGGGAGGGCTAGGGCAGCCCCAGCATTTT
TRBJ1-2,few,14,TRBV7-2,NA,CASSLEGNHYGYTF,TGTGCCAGCAGCTTAGAGGGGAATCACTATGGCTACACCTTC
TRBJ2-1,NA,16,TRBV4-2,NA,CASSQGPGRLDNEQFF,TGTGCCAGCAGCCAAGGACCAGGGCGCCTCGACAATGAGCAGTTCTTC
TRBJ1-1,NA,15,TRBV19,TRBD1,CASRGGQGPGTEAFF,TGTGCCAGTAGGGGGGGACAGGGCCCAGGCACTGAAGCTTTCTTT